This T cell receptor beta chain appears in the sequencing data of a study of preoperative IRX-2 immunotherapy in early breast cancer. Treatment: preoperative locoregional IRX-2 cytokine immunotherapy. Samples came from a phase Ib trial of preoperative locoregional IRX-2 cytokine immunotherapy. Trimming shortened V by 4 bases and J by 0 bases, and 6 bases separated the two germline ends. The CDR3 is made up of 14 amino acids. Germline CDR1 reads SGHVS; CDR2 reads FQNEAQ. Using immunoSEQ multiplex PCR, the repertoire was profiled, and TCRdb retains in-frame clones only, with some absent. Of 20,000 to 25,000 clones listed, around 90% are singletons.

This chain connects TRBV7-8 to TRBJ2-2; D unresolved. This specimen consisted of tumor tissue, obtained after IRX-2 immunotherapy. The TCR comes from a human donor with breast cancer. DNA for the CDR3: TGTGCCAGCAGCTCCTCTGCGAACACCGGGGAGCTGTTTTTT. Its translation: CASSSSANTGELFF.